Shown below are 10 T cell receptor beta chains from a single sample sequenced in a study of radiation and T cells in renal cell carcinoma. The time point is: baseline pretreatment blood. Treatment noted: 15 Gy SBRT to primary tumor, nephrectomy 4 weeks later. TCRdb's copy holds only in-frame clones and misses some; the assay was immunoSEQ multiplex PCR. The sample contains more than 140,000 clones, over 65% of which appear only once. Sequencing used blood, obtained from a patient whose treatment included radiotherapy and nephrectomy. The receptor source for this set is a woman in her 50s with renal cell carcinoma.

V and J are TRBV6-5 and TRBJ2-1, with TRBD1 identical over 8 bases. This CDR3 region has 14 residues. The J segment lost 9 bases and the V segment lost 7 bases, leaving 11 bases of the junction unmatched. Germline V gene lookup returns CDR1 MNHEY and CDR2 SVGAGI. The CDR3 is CASIRQGASGEQFF. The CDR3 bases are TGTGCCAGCATACGGCAGGGGGCGAGCGGTGAGCAGTTCTTC.

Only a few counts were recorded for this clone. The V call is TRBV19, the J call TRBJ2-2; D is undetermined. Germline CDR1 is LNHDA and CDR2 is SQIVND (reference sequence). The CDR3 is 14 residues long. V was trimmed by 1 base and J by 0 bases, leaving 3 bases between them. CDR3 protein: CASSIGSNTGELFF. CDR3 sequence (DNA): TGTGCCAGTAGTATAGGGTCGAACACCGGGGAGCTGTTTTTT.

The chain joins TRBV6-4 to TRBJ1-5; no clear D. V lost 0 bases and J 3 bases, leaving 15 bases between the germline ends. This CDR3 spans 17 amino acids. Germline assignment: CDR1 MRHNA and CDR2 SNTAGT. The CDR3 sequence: CASSDSWVIAYNQPQHF. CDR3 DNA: TGTGCCAGCAGTGACTCTTGGGTTATCGCTTACAATCAGCCCCAGCATTTT.

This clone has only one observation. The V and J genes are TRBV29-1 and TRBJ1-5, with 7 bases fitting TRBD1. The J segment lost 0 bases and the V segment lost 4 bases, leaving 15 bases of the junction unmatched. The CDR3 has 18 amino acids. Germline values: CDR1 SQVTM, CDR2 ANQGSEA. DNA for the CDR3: TGCAGCGTTGGTCCCACCGGGACAGAAAGATATAGCAATCAGCCCCAGCATTTT. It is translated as CSVGPTGTERYSNQPQHF.

The CDR3 bases are TGTGCCAGCTACAGGGTGGCTGGAAACACCATATATTTT. It translates to CASYRVAGNTIYF. The chain has TRBV2 and TRBJ1-3; TRBD1 might be the D (6 bases). The V and J ends lost 8 bases and 2 bases respectively, with 10 bases between them. Germline V gene data show CDR1 as SNHLY and CDR2 as FYNNEI. CDR3 length: 13 residues.

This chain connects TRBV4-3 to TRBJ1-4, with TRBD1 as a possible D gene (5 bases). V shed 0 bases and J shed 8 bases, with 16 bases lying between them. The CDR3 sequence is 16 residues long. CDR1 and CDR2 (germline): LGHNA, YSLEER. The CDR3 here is CASSQDNLGGGEKLFF. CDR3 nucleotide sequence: TGCGCCAGCAGCCAAGATAACCTCGGGGGAGGGGAAAAACTGTTTTTT.

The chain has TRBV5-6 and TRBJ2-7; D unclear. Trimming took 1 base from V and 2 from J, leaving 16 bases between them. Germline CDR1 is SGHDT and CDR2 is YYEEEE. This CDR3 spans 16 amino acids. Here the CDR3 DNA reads TGTGCCAGCAGCTTGCACGGTGGCAGAAATACCTACGAGCAGTACTTC. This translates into CASSLHGGRNTYEQYF.

The CDR3 coding sequence is TGTGCCAGCAGCCAACCAGACAGGGGGGGCACTGAAGCTTTCTTT. Protein: CASSQPDRGGTEAFF. This chain joins TRBV4-2 and TRBJ1-1, with 9 positions matching TRBD1. With 2 bases clipped from V and 4 bases from J, the junction kept 5 bases outside the gene matches. The CDR3 spans 15 residues. Germline-derived CDR1 and CDR2 are LGHNA and YNFKEQ.

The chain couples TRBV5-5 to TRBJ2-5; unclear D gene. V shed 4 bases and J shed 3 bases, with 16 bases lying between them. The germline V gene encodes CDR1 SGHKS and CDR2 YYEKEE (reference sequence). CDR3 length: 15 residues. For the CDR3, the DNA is TGTGCCAGCAGCCCCAGCGCAGCCCGAGAAGAGACCCAGTACTTC. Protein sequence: CASSPSAAREETQYF.

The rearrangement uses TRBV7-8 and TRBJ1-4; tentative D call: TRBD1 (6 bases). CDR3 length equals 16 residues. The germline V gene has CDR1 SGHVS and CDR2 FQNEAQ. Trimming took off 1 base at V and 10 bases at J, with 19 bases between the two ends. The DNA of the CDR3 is TGTGCCAGCAGCTTAGGTTTGGGGGCGACTCTTGGAAAACTGTTTTTT. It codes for CASSLGLGATLGKLFF. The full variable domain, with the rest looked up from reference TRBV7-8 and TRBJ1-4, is GAGVSQSPRYKVAKRGQDVALRCDPISGHVSLFWYQQALGQGPEFLTYFQNEAQLDKSGLPSDRFFAERPEGSVSTLKIQRTQQEDSAVYLCASSLGLGATLGKLFFGSGTQLSVL.